This T cell receptor beta chain appears in the sequencing data of a study of cytomegalovirus exposure and HLA in healthy donors. Trimming cost V 8 bases and J 1 base; bases outside gene matches: 4. The germline V gene encodes CDR1 MNHNY and CDR2 SVGAGI (reference sequence). The length of the CDR3 is 13 residues. In the PCR, 60 Vbeta and 13 Jbeta primers were used. Sequencing was performed with immunoSEQ multiplex PCR; in TCRdb, only in-frame clones are kept and a portion is missing. The table has 150,000 to 200,000 clones, about 10% seen once. About this clone: As yet, its antigen is unknown.

Regarding the study as a whole: According to a later analysis, donors in an Asian-associated ancestry cluster reportedly had fewer N-insertions than the roughly 640-donor mean. There was a cluster of highly shared sequence variants that was likely a sequencing artifact. Association with HLA alleles at 0.05 false discovery rate was found for approximately 18,000 TCR beta sequences in a later analysis.

The J gene is TRBJ1-1, the V gene TRBV6-6; TRBD1 matches at 7 bases. This receptor was obtained from a woman younger than 45 in good health and CMV-seropositive. Sequencing was carried out using PBMCs. The CDR3 spells CASRDRGNTEAFF. The CDR3 DNA reads as TGTGCCAGCCGGGACAGAGGGAACACTGAAGCTTTCTTT.